Reported below is one T cell receptor (beta chain). These data come from a study of PD-L1 blockade in urothelial cancer. This CDR3 has 13 residues. The V segment lost 4 bases and the J segment 6 bases; nucleotides outside the gene matches: 2. CDR1 is SGHRS and CDR2 is YFSETQ in the germline V gene. TCRdb's table, derived via immunoSEQ multiplex PCR, lists solely in-frame clones and lacks some. The repertoire has tens of thousands of clones, 84% of them found once; the top ten carry around 30%. The receptor was isolated from a man aged 55 to 70 with urothelial cancer. The chain combines TRBV5-1 with TRBJ2-1; 9 bases are shared with TRBD2. The specimen was PBMCs, collected around atezolizumab (anti-PD-L1) treatment. The CDR3 spells CASSLGLANEQFF. In nucleotides, the CDR3 is TGCGCCAGCAGCCTGGGACTAGCCAATGAGCAGTTCTTC.